This T cell receptor beta chain emerged from a study of spatial heterogeneity in lung cancer. Overall study results and limits: Ubiquitous expanded tumor TCRs were observed in blood more at resection than follow-up.

The ends lost 5 bases at V and 7 bases at J; junction bases unmatched: 13. Germline V lookup: CDR1 LGHNA, CDR2 YNFKEQ. The CDR3 spans 16 residues. Note on this clonotype: The antigen remains undetermined.

The time point denotes: blood at routine non-recurrence follow-up after resection. No cell sorting; template was whole RNA from tumor, lung tissue or PBMC. TCR cDNA molecules were tagged individually, and each one carried a unique molecular identifier. TCRdb re-analysed the 5' RACE reads in MiXCR, keeping a single row per CDR3 protein. The repertoire consists of 35,000 to 45,000 distinct CDR3 sequences, with roughly 20% occurring once and the leading ten covering less than 9%. This TCR derives from a female donor with early-stage non-small cell lung cancer. Sequences were derived from PBMCs, sampled at follow-up. This rearrangement joins TRBV4-2 to TRBJ2-2, with 7 nucleotides matching TRBD2. In DNA form, the CDR3 reads TGTGCCAGCAGCGTTGGCGGCGGGAGTGAATTCGGGGAGCTGTTTTTT. Translation: CASSVGGGSEFGELFF.